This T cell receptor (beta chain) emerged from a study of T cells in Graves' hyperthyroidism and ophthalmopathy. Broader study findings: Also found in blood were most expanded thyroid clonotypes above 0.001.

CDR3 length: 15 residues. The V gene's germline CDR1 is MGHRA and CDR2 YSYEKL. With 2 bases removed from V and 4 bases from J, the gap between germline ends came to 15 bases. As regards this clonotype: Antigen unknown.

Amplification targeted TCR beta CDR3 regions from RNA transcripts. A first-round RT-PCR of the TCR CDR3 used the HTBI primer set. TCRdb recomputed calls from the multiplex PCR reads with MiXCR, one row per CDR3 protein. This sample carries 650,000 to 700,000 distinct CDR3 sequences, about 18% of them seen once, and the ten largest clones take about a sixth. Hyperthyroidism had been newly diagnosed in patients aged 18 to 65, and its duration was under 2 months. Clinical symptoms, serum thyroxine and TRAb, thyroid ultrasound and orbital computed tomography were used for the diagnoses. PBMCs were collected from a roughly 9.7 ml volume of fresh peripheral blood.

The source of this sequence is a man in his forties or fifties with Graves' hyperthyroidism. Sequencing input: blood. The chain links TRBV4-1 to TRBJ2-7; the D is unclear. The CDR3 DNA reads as TGCGCCAGCAGCCAATACGAAAGTGGGTTATACGAGCAGTACTTC. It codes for CASSQYESGLYEQYF.